This T cell receptor beta chain was obtained from a study of T cell responses to AZD1222 COVID-19 vaccine. Overall study findings and caveats: Among those given AZD1222, only five to seven were seropositive at baseline. The sample set comprised mostly white British donors with more females, and clonal diversity was possibly underestimated.

Repertoires were generated with immunoSEQ multiplex PCR, while TCRdb's copy carries only in-frame clones and drops some. In the table there are approximately 130,000 clones, less than 95% of which are singletons. Trimming removed 3 bases from V and 6 bases from J, with 11 bases in between. The germline V gene has CDR1 LNHDA and CDR2 SQIVND (reference sequence). The CDR3 runs to 14 residues. On this clone itself: Its specificity is unknown.

The source is an adult in good health. The chain carries TRBV19 and TRBJ1-4; the D gene is possibly TRBD1 (5 bases). The sequencing used peripheral blood, collected on day 0 of AZD1222 vaccination. This CDR3 is CASSIEGPDEKLFF. The DNA of the CDR3 is TGTGCCAGTAGTATTGAGGGGCCTGATGAAAAACTGTTTTTT.